This T cell receptor beta chain is from a study of T cell repertoires in cytomegalovirus infection. CDR1 and CDR2 (germline): SGHRS, YFSETQ. This CDR3 has 17 residues. J was trimmed by 3 bases and V by 2 bases; bases with no gene match: 10. TCRdb re-called the reads with MiXCR, one entry per CDR3 protein. The table lists 650,000 to 850,000 distinct CDR3 sequences, roughly 28% of them singletons. In the case of this clonotype: What it binds is unknown.

The chain combines TRBV5-1 with TRBJ2-2; the match to TRBD1 covers 7 bases. The starting material was cultured CD8+ T cells from PBMCs, obtained from culture after CMV antigen stimulation. This receptor was obtained from a human donor in good health (CMV status not recorded). Some clones in this sample may be carry-over from other donors' samples. The CDR3 sequence: CASSFTDRLEDTGELFF. The CDR3 nucleotides read TGCGCCAGCAGCTTTACGGACAGGTTAGAGGACACCGGGGAGCTGTTTTTT. Filled out from reference TRBV5-1 and TRBJ2-2, the complete variable domain reads KAGVTQTPRYLIKTRGQQVTLSCSPISGHRSVSWYQQTPGQGLQFLFEYFSETQRNKGNFPGRFSGRQFSNSRSEMNVSTLELGDSALYLCASSFTDRLEDTGELFFGEGSRLTVL.